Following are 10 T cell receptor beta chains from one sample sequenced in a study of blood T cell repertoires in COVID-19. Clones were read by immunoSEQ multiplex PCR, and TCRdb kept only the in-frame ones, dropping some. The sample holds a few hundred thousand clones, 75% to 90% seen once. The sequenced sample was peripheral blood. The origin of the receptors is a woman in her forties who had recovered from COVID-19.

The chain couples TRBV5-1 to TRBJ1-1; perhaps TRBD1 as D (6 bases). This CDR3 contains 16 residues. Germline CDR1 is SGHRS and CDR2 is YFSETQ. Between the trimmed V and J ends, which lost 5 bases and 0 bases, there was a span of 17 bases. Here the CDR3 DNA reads TGCGCCAGCAGAAGACAGGTGGGGCCAATGAACACTGAAGCTTTCTTT. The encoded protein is CASRRQVGPMNTEAFF.

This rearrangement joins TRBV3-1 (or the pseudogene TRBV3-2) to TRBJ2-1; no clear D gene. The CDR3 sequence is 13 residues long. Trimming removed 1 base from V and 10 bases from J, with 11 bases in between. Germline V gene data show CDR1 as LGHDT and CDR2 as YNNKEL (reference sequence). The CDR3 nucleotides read TGTGCCAGCAGCCAAGCGGCACTAACCGAGCAGTTCTTC. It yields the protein CASSQAALTEQFF.

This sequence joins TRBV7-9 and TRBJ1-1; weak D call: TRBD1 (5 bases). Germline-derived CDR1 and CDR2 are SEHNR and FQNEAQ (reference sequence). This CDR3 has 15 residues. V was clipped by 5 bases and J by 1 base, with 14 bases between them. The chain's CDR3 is CASSARDGANTEAFF. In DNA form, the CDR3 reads TGTGCCAGCAGCGCGCGGGACGGGGCGAACACTGAAGCTTTCTTT.

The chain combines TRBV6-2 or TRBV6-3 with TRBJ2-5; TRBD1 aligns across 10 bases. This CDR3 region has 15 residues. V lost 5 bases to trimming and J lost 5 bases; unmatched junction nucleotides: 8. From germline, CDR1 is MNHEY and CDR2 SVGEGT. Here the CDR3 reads CASSPTGTGDETQYF. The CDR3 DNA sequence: TGTGCCAGCAGTCCGACCGGGACAGGGGATGAGACCCAGTACTTC.

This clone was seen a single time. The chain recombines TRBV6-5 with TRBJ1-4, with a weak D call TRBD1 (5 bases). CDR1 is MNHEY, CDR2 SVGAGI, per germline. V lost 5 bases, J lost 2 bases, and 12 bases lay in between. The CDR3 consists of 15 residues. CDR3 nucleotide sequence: TGTGCCAGCAGTCCTGAAGGGGCGACTAATGAAAAACTGTTTTTT. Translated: CASSPEGATNEKLFF.

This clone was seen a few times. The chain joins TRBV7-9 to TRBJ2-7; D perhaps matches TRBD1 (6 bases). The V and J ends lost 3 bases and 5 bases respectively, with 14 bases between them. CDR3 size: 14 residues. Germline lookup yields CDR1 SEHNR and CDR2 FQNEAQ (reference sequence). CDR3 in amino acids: CASSFQGPGDEQYF. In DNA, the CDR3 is TGTGCCAGCAGCTTCCAGGGGCCTGGGGACGAGCAGTACTTC.

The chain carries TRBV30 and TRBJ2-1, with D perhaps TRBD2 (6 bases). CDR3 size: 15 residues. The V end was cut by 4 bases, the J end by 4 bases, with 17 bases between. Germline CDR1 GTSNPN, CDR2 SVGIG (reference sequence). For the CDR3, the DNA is TGTGCCTGGACTGGGGTAGAGACTAGGTACAATGAGCAGTTCTTC. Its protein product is CAWTGVETRYNEQFF.

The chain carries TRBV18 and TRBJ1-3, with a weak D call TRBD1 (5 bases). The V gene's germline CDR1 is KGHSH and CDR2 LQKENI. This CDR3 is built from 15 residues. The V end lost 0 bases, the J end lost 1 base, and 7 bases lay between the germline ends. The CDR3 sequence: CASSPPGVSGNTIYF. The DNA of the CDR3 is TGTGCCAGCTCACCACCAGGGGTATCTGGAAACACCATATATTTT.

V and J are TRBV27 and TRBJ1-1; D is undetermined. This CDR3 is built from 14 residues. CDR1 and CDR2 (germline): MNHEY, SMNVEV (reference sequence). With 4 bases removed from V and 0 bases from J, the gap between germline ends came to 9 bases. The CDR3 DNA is TGTGCCAGCAGTTCCCCCGGGGTGAACACTGAAGCTTTCTTT. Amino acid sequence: CASSSPGVNTEAFF.

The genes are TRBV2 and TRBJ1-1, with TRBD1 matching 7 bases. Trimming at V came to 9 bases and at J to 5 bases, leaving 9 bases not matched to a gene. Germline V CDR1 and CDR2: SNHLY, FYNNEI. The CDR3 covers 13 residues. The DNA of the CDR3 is TGTGCCAGAAGACAGGGCCGGGGGACTGAAGCTTTCTTT. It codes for CARRQGRGTEAFF. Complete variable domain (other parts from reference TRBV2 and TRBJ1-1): EPEVTQTPSHQVTQMGQEVILRCVPISNHLYFYWYRQILGQKVEFLVSFYNNEISEKSEIFDDQFSVERPDGSNFTLKIRSTKLEDSAMYFCARRQGRGTEAFFGQGTRLTVV.